This T cell receptor beta chain is from a study of blood T cell repertoires in COVID-19 (dated by TCRdb to the early 2020s). For context, the study as a whole: The collaborator samples originated in the United States, Italy and Spain and spanned the acute and convalescent phases of COVID-19. The material from the prospective study consisted of cDNA or gDNA derived from T cells, B-cell-depleted T cells, or PBMCs. The dataset comprised deeply sampled blood TCRbeta repertoires from subjects exposed to, actively infected with, or recovered from COVID-19. The repertoires were released in a freely available public database meant as a resource for research on the immune response to SARS-CoV-2. The samples were drawn from two sources: the first 160 participants of the ongoing ImmuneRACE study, and 1,000 to 1,500 subjects contributed by 6 global collaborators. A de-identified subject ID, COVID-19 status, age in years and sex were almost always included in the sample metadata. Where available, HLA class I and class II types were obtained from metadata supplied by the sample provider rather than from assay-based typing.

At the junction V is shortened by 5 bases and J by 0 bases, with 11 bases in between. The germline V gene (reference sequence) gives CDR1 as PRHDT and CDR2 as FYEKMQ. The CDR3 runs 16 amino acids, cysteine and phenylalanine included. The entry retains the CDR3 DNA only, 48 bases that are in frame from base 1. The collaborating institutions used their own protocols to collect whole blood in K2EDTA tubes. For TCRbeta analysis, collaborators shipped samples as frozen whole blood, isolated PBMCs, or DNA extracted from either of those sample types. On this clone: The target of this receptor is not known. Per-base qualities were not stored, and no clone one base away is much larger.

TCRbeta CDR3 regions were amplified from genomic DNA by means of the immunoSEQ Assay, a bias-controlled multiplex PCR. From the authors' description of their analysis: The number of nucleated cells in each sample was estimated by amplification of reference gene primers within the assay. Sequence reads were collapsed and filtered to measure the absolute abundance of every unique TCRbeta CDR3 rearrangement. For each sample, productive Simpson clonality was calculated as the square root of Simpson's diversity index across productive rearrangements. TCRdb mirrors the immuneACCESS table, restricted to in-frame sequences. Some clones are absent from its copies; in checked studies, under half trace to an unresolved V gene, and the reason for the others is unknown. V and J calls and clone size come straight from that table; D and trimming were deduced from the DNA. The sample profile shows 200,000 to 300,000 clones; around nine tenths of them were found once. The ten biggest clones cover over 6% of the sample.

The research as a whole found: The amount of clinical and demographic metadata varied by source and participant and was provided uncurated.

Input material: peripheral blood. The TCR comes from a woman aged 65 to 85 with active or convalescent COVID-19. The rearrangement joined TRBV13 to TRBJ1-6; TRBD1 could be the D gene, as 5 bases match. CDR3 loop: CASSPRQSSYNSPLHF. The DNA sequence is as follows: TGTGCCAGCAGCCCCCGACAGAGCTCCTATAATTCACCCCTCCACTTT.